Each of the 9 T cell receptor beta chains below was sequenced from the same sample in a study of blood T cell repertoires in COVID-19. TCRdb's copy holds only in-frame clones and misses some; the assay was immunoSEQ multiplex PCR. The data hold about 170,000 clones, with roughly four fifths observed a single time. The specimen sequenced was peripheral blood. These receptor sequences come from a human donor with acute or convalescent COVID-19. The donor label of this sample is uncertain.

This chain joins TRBV5-1 and TRBJ1-2; TRBD1 agrees at 7 bases. Germline CDR1 is SGHRS and CDR2 is YFSETQ. The length of the CDR3 is 12 residues. V gave up 3 bases and J gave up 8 bases; unmatched junction bases: 4. The CDR3 is CASSSDRSGYTF. CDR3 nucleotides: TGCGCCAGCAGCTCGGACAGGTCCGGCTACACCTTC.

This clone was counted a few times. The chain couples TRBV29-1 to TRBJ1-2; D gene ambiguous. This CDR3 is 11 amino acids long. Per germline, CDR1 SQVTM and CDR2 ANQGSEA. V was clipped by 3 bases and J by 0 bases, with 2 bases between them. CDR3 DNA sequence: TGCAGCGTTGACTCTAACTATGGCTACACCTTC. Amino acid sequence: CSVDSNYGYTF.

V is TRBV25-1 and J is TRBJ1-4; TRBD1 agrees at 11 bases. V shed 1 base, J shed 4 bases, and the junction held 5 bases outside the gene matches. This CDR3 is built from 17 residues. From germline, CDR1 is MGHDK and CDR2 SYGVNS. Written as DNA, the CDR3 is TGTGCCAGCAGTGAATTGGGGACAGGGGGAAGTAATGAAAAACTGTTTTTT. Amino acid sequence: CASSELGTGGSNEKLFF. The full variable domain, with the rest looked up from reference TRBV25-1 and TRBJ1-4, is EADIYQTPRYLVIGTGKKITLECSQTMGHDKMYWYQQDPGMELHLIHYSYGVNSTEKGDLSSESTVSRIRTEHFPLTLESARPSHTSQYLCASSELGTGGSNEKLFFGSGTQLSVL.

This clone was seen a handful of times. The J gene is TRBJ2-7, the V gene TRBV5-1, with TRBD1 matching over 9 bases. Looked up from germline, CDR1 is SGHRS and CDR2 is YFSETQ. J lost 0 bases, V lost 4 bases, and 5 bases had no gene match. The CDR3 contains 15 residues. The CDR3: CASSRGTGTSYEQYF. The CDR3 nucleotides are TGCGCCAGCAGCCGGGGGACAGGGACCTCCTACGAGCAGTACTTC.

V and J are TRBV7-9 and TRBJ2-4, with TRBD1 identical over 9 bases. Germline V gives CDR1 SEHNR, CDR2 FQNEAQ (reference sequence). Trimming took 4 bases from V and 12 from J; bases not matched to a gene: 4. This CDR3 has 12 residues. CDR3 residues: CASSSGTGNQYF. The CDR3, as DNA: TGTGCCAGCAGCTCCGGGACAGGGAATCAGTACTTC.

V and J are TRBV28 and TRBJ2-7; 7 bases match TRBD1. CDR1 is MDHEN, CDR2 SYDVKM, per germline. J was trimmed by 3 bases and V by 9 bases; bases with no gene match: 8. The CDR3 length is 13 residues. The CDR3 region is CASTGTAFYEQYF. CDR3 in DNA: TGTGCCAGTACCGGGACAGCTTTCTACGAGCAGTACTTC.

The rearrangement uses TRBV5-5 and TRBJ1-1, with 11 bases that match TRBD1. V lost 4 bases to trimming and J lost 0 bases; unmatched junction nucleotides: 5. The length of the CDR3 is 16 residues. Germline CDR1 SGHKS, CDR2 YYEKEE (reference sequence). Written as DNA, the CDR3 is TGTGCCAGCAGCCCAGGGACAGGGGGGATGAACACTGAAGCTTTCTTT. Amino acid sequence: CASSPGTGGMNTEAFF.

The chain couples TRBV15 to TRBJ2-7; D may be TRBD1 (5 bases). The CDR3 has 13 amino acids. V shed 1 base and J shed 2 bases, with 6 bases lying between them. Germline V gene data show CDR1 as LNHNV and CDR2 as YYDKDF (reference sequence). CDR3 in DNA: TGTGCCACCAGCAGAGGACAGACCTACGAGCAGTACTTC. It encodes CATSRGQTYEQYF.

The CDR3 sequence is CASSLGEVNSGNTIYF. Here the CDR3 DNA reads TGCGCCAGCAGCTTGGGGGAGGTCAACTCTGGAAACACCATATATTTT. The V call is TRBV5-1, the J call TRBJ1-3; no definite D call. From germline, CDR1 is SGHRS and CDR2 YFSETQ. The CDR3 totals 16 residues. V shed 0 bases and J shed 0 bases, with 10 bases lying between them. The full variable domain, completed using reference TRBV5-1 and TRBJ1-3, is KAGVTQTPRYLIKTRGQQVTLSCSPISGHRSVSWYQQTPGQGLQFLFEYFSETQRNKGNFPGRFSGRQFSNSRSEMNVSTLELGDSALYLCASSLGEVNSGNTIYFGEGSWLTVV.